The clone carrying this T cell receptor (beta chain) has more than one count but fewer than ten. Its antigen is still unknown. TCRdb reprocessed the reads with MiXCR, giving one entry per CDR3 protein. This sample has approximately 100,000 distinct CDR3 sequences, with more than 20% found just once. The CDR3 length is 11 residues. V shed 2 bases and J shed 11 bases, with 9 bases lying between them. The source of the sample is a study of T cell repertoires in cytomegalovirus infection. About the research overall: Matching HLA type, along with CMV infection, was indicated by public TCR beta signatures. General study points: HLA-C-restricted CMV clonotypes gave the most frequent clonotype in two of eight donors. Cumulative frequency (of public TCR beta family members) identified carriers of CMV plus the relevant HLA.

Material for sequencing was CD8+ T cells from PBMCs. This chain joins TRBV12-3 or TRBV12-4 and TRBJ1-1; D gene uncertain. The sequence was collected from a human donor in good health (CMV status not recorded). Some clones in this sample may be carry-over from other donors' samples. CDR3 sequence reads: CASSLLREAFF. DNA for the CDR3: TGTGCCAGCAGTTTACTGAGGGAGGCTTTCTTT.